This note documents a single TCR beta chain sequence. This sample is part of a study of blood T cells in healthy people across ages. Trimming shortened V by 3 bases and J by 6 bases, and 9 bases separated the two germline ends. This CDR3 has 12 amino acids. Then a second PCR, running about 6 to 12 cycles, was carried out with a sample-barcoded 5' primer and a J-beta primer mix. TCRdb ran MiXCR on the 5' RACE reads and lists one entry per CDR3 protein. The table includes about 760,000 distinct CDR3 sequences, 25% detected once. This sample also belongs to another study, concerning T cells of mothers and their children.

J is TRBJ2-7 and V is TRBV12-3 or TRBV12-4; D remains ambiguous. Material: blood. This clonotype originated in a boy younger than 18 in good health. The chain's CDR3 is CASSLLPGEQYF. The CDR3 bases are TGTGCCAGCAGTTTGCTCCCCGGCGAGCAGTACTTC.